Below, 16 T cell receptor beta chains from the same sample are listed, as sequenced in a study of T cells after yellow fever vaccination (dated by TCRdb to between 2018 and 2020). The treatment or condition tag for this specimen amounts to: live attenuated yellow fever vaccine strain. Library creation used 5' RACE. Sequencing was performed on an Illumina NovaSeq 6000. TCRdb reran the public reads through fastp at Q25 and MiXCR, keeping productive beta chains. Identical CDR3 proteins give one entry, which carries the most common genes and DNA. A total of around 100,000 distinct CDR3 sequences appear in this sample, about 5.8% of them only once. Clones ranked in the top ten supply under 50% of the sample. The sample here was CD8+ T cells sorted from PBMCs, taken 10 days after the yellow fever booster vaccination. Receptor source: a man between 18 and 29 years old who received the YFV17D yellow fever vaccine.

This clonotype was seen a handful of times. The chain links TRBV27 to TRBJ1-1; tentative D call: TRBD1 (6 bases). CDR1 is MNHEY and CDR2 is SMNVEV in the germline V gene (reference sequence). V was clipped by 5 bases and J by 5 bases, with 12 bases between them. The CDR3 extends over 13 amino acids. CDR3 loop: CASSLQGGTEAFF. CDR3 in DNA: TGTGCCAGCAGTCTACAGGGAGGGACTGAAGCTTTCTTT.

This clonotype has a handful of counts. The rearrangement joins TRBV28 to TRBJ1-2; 7 nucleotides line up with TRBD1. Germline CDR1 MDHEN, CDR2 SYDVKM. V lost 6 bases and J lost 8; bases outside the gene matches: 12. The CDR3 sequence is 14 residues long. The CDR3 spells CASSITGEGGGYTF. DNA for the CDR3: TGTGCCAGCAGCATTACAGGGGAAGGAGGAGGCTACACCTTC.

This chain uses TRBV5-1 with TRBJ1-2; D possibly corresponds to TRBD1 (5 bases). CDR1 is SGHRS and CDR2 is YFSETQ in the germline V gene. V lost 1 base, J lost 6 bases, and 22 bases lay in between. CDR3 length equals 17 residues. In nucleotides, the CDR3 is TGCGCCAGCAGCTTGAGTGAGGTAGCAGGGTCCTATGATGGCTACACCTTC. Protein product: CASSLSEVAGSYDGYTF.

This clonotype was detected a few times. The chain combines TRBV4-1 with TRBJ2-1; 7 bases are shared with TRBD1. Germline-derived CDR1 and CDR2 are MGHRA and YSYEKL. This CDR3 spans 17 amino acids. The J segment lost 3 bases and the V segment lost 6 bases, leaving 14 bases of the junction unmatched. The CDR3 DNA follows: TGCGCCAGCAGTCCTAAACCCGACAGGGCTTTCTACAATGAGCAGTTCTTC. Its protein product is CASSPKPDRAFYNEQFF.

V gene TRBV10-3 combines with J gene TRBJ2-7; D may match TRBD1 or TRBD2 (5 bases each). The CDR3 has 13 amino acids. CDR1 and CDR2 (germline): ENHRY, SYGVKD. Trimming removed 4 bases from V and 3 bases from J, with 10 bases in between. The CDR3 spells CAISGGTVYEQYV. The DNA for the CDR3 is TGTGCCATCAGTGGGGGGACCGTCTACGAGCAGTACGTC.

The chain uses TRBV3-1 and TRBJ2-7, with D uncertain. Between the trimmed V and J ends, which lost 0 bases and 7 bases, there was a span of 16 bases. The CDR3 runs 15 residues. CDR1 LGHDT and CDR2 YNNKEL come from the germline V gene (reference sequence). Here the CDR3 reads CASSQDLGMGREQYV. Here the CDR3 DNA reads TGTGCCAGCAGCCAAGATCTAGGAATGGGTCGAGAGCAGTACGTC.

The sample holds a few counts of this clonotype. Here the CDR3 reads CASSERRQWGTHNEQFF. Here the CDR3 DNA reads TGTGCCAGCAGCGAGCGCCGACAGTGGGGTACGCATAATGAGCAGTTCTTC. The rearrangement joins TRBV9 to TRBJ2-1, with D possibly being TRBD1 (5 bases). The CDR3 is 17 amino acids. Between the trimmed V and J ends, which lost 3 bases and 7 bases, there was a span of 23 bases. The germline gives CDR1 SGDLS, CDR2 YYNGEE.

This clonotype has a handful of counts. The V gene is TRBV5-1, the J gene TRBJ1-1; tentatively, D is TRBD1 (6 bases). This CDR3 comprises 14 residues. Germline lookup yields CDR1 SGHRS and CDR2 YFSETQ. V shed 4 bases and J shed 2 bases, with 12 bases lying between them. The CDR3 region has the DNA TGCGCCAGCAGCCCGTACAGGGTAAACACTGAAGCTTTCTTT. This sequence encodes CASSPYRVNTEAFF.

This clonotype has a handful of counts. V is TRBV21-1 and J is TRBJ2-7; the table calls TRBD1, which could not be checked here. TRBV21-1 is a listed pseudogene. This CDR3 region has 15 residues. The CDR3 bases are TGTGCCAGCAGCGAAAATGTCGGGACACCGGTATGGCAGTACGTC. It yields the protein CASSENVGTPVWQYV.

V usage is TRBV10-2 and J usage is TRBJ2-5; D is ambiguous. This CDR3 is built from 14 residues. CDR1 is WSHSY and CDR2 is SAAADI in the germline V gene. V lost 5 bases and J 2 bases, leaving 12 bases between the germline ends. The CDR3 here is CASSITSPQETQYF. DNA of the CDR3: TGCGCCAGCAGTATCACCTCTCCACAAGAGACCCAGTACTTC.

This clonotype was seen a handful of times. This chain links TRBV10-3 with TRBJ2-3; D perhaps matches TRBD2 (5 bases). V was pared by 3 bases and J by 2 bases, with 15 bases between. Germline loops: CDR1 ENHRY, CDR2 SYGVKD. There are 16 residues in the CDR3. The CDR3 DNA reads as TGTGCCATCAGTGATACCGCCGGGATATTCACAGATACGCAGTATTTT. Amino acids: CAISDTAGIFTDTQYF.

This clonotype was counted at least ten times. The chain employs TRBV6-5 and TRBJ2-3; 7 positions agree with TRBD2. The ends lost 5 bases at V and 4 bases at J; junction bases unmatched: 12. The CDR3 loop spans 16 amino acids. Germline V lookup: CDR1 MNHEY, CDR2 SVGAGI. The CDR3 loop is CASSVVGGVGADTQYF. For the CDR3, the DNA is TGTGCCAGCAGTGTGGTTGGGGGGGTCGGTGCAGATACGCAGTATTTT.

In its sample, this clonotype was seen a few times. The chain is built from TRBV28 and TRBJ1-5; no clear D gene. The V and J ends lost 3 bases and 0 bases respectively, with 6 bases between them. Germline-derived CDR1 and CDR2 are MDHEN and SYDVKM. CDR3 length equals 14 residues. The CDR3 nucleotides are TGTGCCAGCAGTTTGCCGCGTAGCAATCAGCCCCAGCATTTT. It yields the protein CASSLPRSNQPQHF.

This clonotype was picked up many times. This chain links TRBV12-3 or TRBV12-4 with TRBJ2-3; unclear D gene. The CDR3 is 16 amino acids. The V gene lost 3 bases and the J gene lost 0 bases, with 13 bases spanning the gap. For the CDR3, the DNA is TGTGCCAGCAGTTTTTGGTGGGGAATCAGCACAGATACGCAGTATTTT. Encoded protein: CASSFWWGISTDTQYF.

The table lists this clonotype with a few counts. V gene TRBV7-6 combines with J gene TRBJ1-5; D call uncertain. Germline lookup yields CDR1 SGHVS and CDR2 FNYEAQ. The CDR3 has 13 residues. Trimming cost V 5 bases and J 2 bases, with 7 bases left between them. In nucleotides, the CDR3 is TGTGCCAGCAGCGGTCTGGGCAATCAGCCCCAGCATTTT. This sequence encodes CASSGLGNQPQHF.

The table lists this clonotype with a few counts. This chain connects TRBV7-2 to TRBJ1-5; 7 bases agree with TRBD1. This CDR3 region has 14 residues. V shed 5 bases and J 4 bases; nucleotides not matched to a gene: 5. Per the germline V gene, CDR1 is SGHTA and CDR2 is FQGNSA. The chain's CDR3 is CASSLGQPNQPQHF. For the CDR3, the DNA is TGTGCCAGCAGCCTGGGACAGCCTAATCAGCCCCAGCATTTT.